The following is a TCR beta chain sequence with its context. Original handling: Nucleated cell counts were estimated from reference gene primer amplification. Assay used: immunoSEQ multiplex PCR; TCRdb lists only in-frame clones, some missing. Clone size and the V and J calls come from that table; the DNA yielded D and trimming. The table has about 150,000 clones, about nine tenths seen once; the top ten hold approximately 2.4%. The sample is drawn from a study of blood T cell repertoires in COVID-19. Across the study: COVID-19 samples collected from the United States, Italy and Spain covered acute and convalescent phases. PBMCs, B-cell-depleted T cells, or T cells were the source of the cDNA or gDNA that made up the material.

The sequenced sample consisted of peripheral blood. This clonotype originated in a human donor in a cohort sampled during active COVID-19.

The CDR3 coding sequence is TGTGCCAGCTCACCAGGGTCTAGCGTTCAAATGGGCTATGAGCAGTTCTTC. It yields the protein CASSPGSSVQMGYEQFF. The chain combines TRBV18 with TRBJ2-1, with D perhaps matching TRBD2 (6 bases). CDR1 is KGHSH, CDR2 LQKENI, per germline. Trimming cost V 2 bases and J 8 bases, with 22 bases left between them. The CDR3 runs 17 residues.